Presented here are 31 T cell receptor beta chains from one specimen sequenced in a study of T-cell memory formation after mild COVID-19. TCRdb called the 5' RACE reads again in MiXCR, with one record for every CDR3 protein. The sample carries 98,000 or so distinct CDR3 sequences, roughly a sixth recorded once. The sequencing input was PBMCs or a T cell subset sorted from them (not recorded which). All receptors derive from a man aged 18 to 29 who had mild COVID-19 (a few samples of this study predate the infection). Cell type and time point are not known.

V is TRBV4-1 and J is TRBJ2-2; weak D call: TRBD1 (6 bases). In germline, CDR1 is MGHRA, CDR2 YSYEKL. This CDR3 is built from 15 residues. V was clipped by 1 base and J by 1 base, with 7 bases between them. The CDR3 DNA follows: TGCGCCAGCAGCCAAGGGACAGTGAACACCGGGGAGCTGTTTTTT. Amino acids: CASSQGTVNTGELFF.

V is TRBV6-2 or TRBV6-3 and J is TRBJ2-7; the D gene is possibly TRBD1 (6 bases). Trimming cost V 0 bases and J 10 bases, with 13 bases left between them. Germline CDR1 and CDR2: MNHEY and SVGEGT. The length of the CDR3 is 13 residues. CDR3 DNA sequence: TGTGCCAGCAGTTACTCGCAGGGGCGACCACAGTACGTC. Protein: CASSYSQGRPQYV.

This clonotype has only a few counts. The J gene is TRBJ2-7, the V gene TRBV7-8; 8 nucleotides agree with TRBD1. CDR1 and CDR2 (germline): SGHVS, FQNEAQ. The CDR3 extends over 15 amino acids. V lost 5 bases to trimming and J lost 1 base; unmatched junction nucleotides: 7. CDR3 residues: CASSKDRVSSYEQYV. The CDR3 coding sequence is TGTGCCAGCAGCAAGGACAGGGTATCTTCCTACGAGCAGTACGTC.

The chain links TRBV10-3 to TRBJ2-7, with 7 positions matching TRBD1. The CDR3 has 13 amino acids. Per germline, CDR1 ENHRY and CDR2 SYGVKD. V gave up 4 bases and J gave up 5 bases; unmatched junction bases: 5. The CDR3 reads CAISGQGKNEQYV. CDR3 DNA sequence: TGTGCCATCAGTGGACAGGGAAAAAACGAGCAGTACGTC.

This clonotype was seen more than once but under ten times. The rearrangement links TRBV6-5 to TRBJ2-7; D unclear. Trimming removed 2 bases at V and 6 bases at J, with 14 bases between. The CDR3 has 14 amino acids. Germline V gives CDR1 MNHEY, CDR2 SVGAGI. The CDR3: CASSYVGKGSEQYV. Here the CDR3 DNA reads TGTGCCAGCAGTTACGTGGGAAAAGGGTCCGAGCAGTACGTC.

V gene TRBV7-2 combines with J gene TRBJ2-7; D tentatively fits TRBD1 or TRBD2 (5 bases each). Germline assignment: CDR1 SGHTA and CDR2 FQGNSA. V lost 5 bases and J lost 2, with 13 bases in between. The CDR3 consists of 14 residues. This CDR3 reads CASSPGTATYEQYV. CDR3 nucleotide sequence: TGTGCCAGCAGCCCAGGGACGGCCACCTACGAGCAGTACGTC.

This chain joins TRBV4-3 and TRBJ1-3; 11 nucleotides align to TRBD1. The CDR3 is made up of 14 amino acids. CDR1 is LGHNA, CDR2 YSLEER, per germline. J gave up 7 bases and V 3 bases, and 2 bases lay outside the gene matches. The CDR3 spells CASSQDRGLNTIYF. The CDR3 DNA reads TGCGCCAGCAGCCAGGACAGGGGGCTTAACACCATATATTTT.

The table lists this clonotype with a few counts. The chain is built from TRBV4-1 and TRBJ1-1, with D possibly being TRBD1 (5 bases). Trimming took 6 bases from V and 8 from J, leaving 22 bases between them. Germline V gives CDR1 MGHRA, CDR2 YSYEKL. The CDR3 sequence is 15 residues long. The CDR3 coding sequence is TGCGCCAGCAGGGGGGGAGACCTCGTTGGTTCAGAAGCTTTCTTT. This encodes CASRGGDLVGSEAFF.

V is TRBV6-1 and J is TRBJ2-1; TRBD1 aligns across 8 bases. This CDR3 has 14 amino acids. Germline CDR1 and CDR2: MNHNS and SASEGT. J gave up 10 bases and V 3 bases, and 8 bases lay outside the gene matches. For the CDR3, the DNA is TGTGCCAGCAGTGAGCAGACAGGGGTCAGGGAGCAGTTCTTC. Encoded protein: CASSEQTGVREQFF.

This clonotype was observed a few times. The chain uses TRBV10-3 and TRBJ2-1, with 9 bases matching TRBD1. The CDR3 is 16 amino acids. Germline assignment: CDR1 ENHRY and CDR2 SYGVKD. Trimming took 3 bases from V and 0 from J; bases not matched to a gene: 3. DNA for the CDR3: TGTGCCATCAGTGACGGGACAGGGAGCTCCTACAATGAGCAGTTCTTC. It codes for CAISDGTGSSYNEQFF.

This chain connects TRBV7-2 to TRBJ2-7, with D unclear. The CDR3 loop spans 13 amino acids. The germline gives CDR1 SGHTA, CDR2 FQGNSA. V was clipped by 0 bases and J by 4 bases, with 7 bases between them. In nucleotides, the CDR3 is TGTGCCAGCAGCTTAGCGGTGGGGTACGAGCAGTACGTC. This sequence encodes CASSLAVGYEQYV.

In its sample, this clonotype was seen many times. The rearrangement links TRBV5-1 to TRBJ2-3; no definite D call. V gave up 4 bases and J gave up 2 bases, with 11 bases separating them. The CDR3 length is 14 residues. CDR1 is SGHRS, CDR2 YFSETQ, per germline. CDR3 sequence (DNA): TGCGCCAGCAGCAAGGACGGATACACAGATACGCAGTATTTT. Translation: CASSKDGYTDTQYF.

The gene calls are TRBV6-6 and TRBJ2-3; D not resolved. The V end lost 6 bases, the J end lost 6 bases, and 10 bases lay between the germline ends. This CDR3 spans 12 amino acids. Germline lookup yields CDR1 MNHNY and CDR2 SVGAGI (reference sequence). CDR3 in amino acids: CASSFSADTQYF. CDR3 sequence (DNA): TGTGCCAGCAGCTTTTCGGCGGATACGCAGTATTTT.

This clonotype was seen a few times. The gene calls are TRBV5-6 and TRBJ2-5, with TRBD1 as a possible D gene (6 bases). This CDR3 is 16 amino acids long. Germline V lookup: CDR1 SGHDT, CDR2 YYEEEE. Between the trimmed V and J ends, which lost 2 bases and 1 base, there was a span of 15 bases. CDR3 region: CASSFWGPNFQETQYF. CDR3 coding DNA: TGTGCCAGCAGCTTTTGGGGGCCGAACTTCCAAGAGACCCAGTACTTC.

A few counts support this clonotype. The V gene is TRBV10-3, the J gene TRBJ2-5; a possible D gene is TRBD1 (6 bases). The V gene lost 4 bases and the J gene lost 1 base, with 7 bases spanning the gap. The CDR3 sequence is 13 residues long. Germline CDR1 ENHRY, CDR2 SYGVKD. The chain's CDR3 is CAISGTVQETQYF. CDR3 nucleotides: TGTGCCATCAGTGGGACAGTCCAAGAGACCCAGTACTTC.

Only one count was recorded for this clonotype. The chain couples TRBV18 to TRBJ2-3; D is ambiguous. CDR3 length: 13 amino acids. Trimming left V 3 bases short and J 2 bases short, with 6 bases between. Per germline, CDR1 KGHSH and CDR2 LQKENI. The CDR3 region is CASSPQNTDTQYF. The DNA of the CDR3 is TGTGCCAGCTCACCCCAAAACACAGATACGCAGTATTTT.

This clonotype appeared a few times. The chain links TRBV6-5 to TRBJ2-3; D ambiguous. This CDR3 is 12 amino acids long. V shed 8 bases and J shed 4 bases, with 10 bases lying between them. Germline CDR1 MNHEY, CDR2 SVGAGI. CDR3 bases: TGTGCCAGCTCCAACTGGGCAGATACGCAGTATTTT. This encodes CASSNWADTQYF.

J is TRBJ1-2 and V is TRBV11-2; 8 nucleotides match TRBD1. The CDR3 is 16 amino acids. Unmatched junction bases numbered 13, after V lost 3 bases and J lost 7 bases. Looked up from germline, CDR1 is SGHAT and CDR2 is FQNNGV. The DNA of the CDR3 is TGTGCCAGCAGCTTGGAGACAGGGGTGAGGATTAGTGGCTACACCTTC. Its protein is CASSLETGVRISGYTF.

The chain has TRBV7-6 and TRBJ2-5, with a possible D match to TRBD2 (7 bases). Trimming cost V 4 bases and J 4 bases, with 13 bases left between them. The germline V gene has CDR1 SGHVS and CDR2 FNYEAQ. This CDR3 has 14 residues. In DNA, the CDR3 is TGTGCCAGCAGCTCAGGGGCGGGGGTAGAGACCCAGTACTTC. Translation: CASSSGAGVETQYF.

This clonotype was picked up a small number of times. The chain is built from TRBV15 and TRBJ2-7, with D unresolved. CDR1 and CDR2 from the germline V gene are LNHNV and YYDKDF (reference sequence). Trimming left V 0 bases short and J 6 bases short, with 9 bases between. The CDR3 spans 13 residues. The CDR3 sequence is CATSRDLGSEQYF. DNA for the CDR3: TGTGCCACCAGCAGAGATCTGGGCTCCGAGCAGTACTTC. Full variable domain (remainder filled in from reference TRBV15 and TRBJ2-7): DAMVIQNPRYQVTQFGKPVTLSCSQTLNHNVMYWYQQKSSQAPKLLFHYYDKDFNNEADTPDNFQSRRPNTSFCFLDIRSPGLGDTAMYLCATSRDLGSEQYFGPGTRLTVT.

The chain carries TRBV6-6 and TRBJ2-5; D possibly uses TRBD1 or TRBD2 (5 bases each). Trimming took off 4 bases at V and 4 bases at J, with 10 bases between the two ends. The germline CDR1 and CDR2 sequences are MNHNY and SVGAGI (reference sequence). The CDR3 has 13 residues. The DNA for the CDR3 is TGTGCCAGCAGTTCGCCTGGGGGAGAGACCCAGTACTTC. It is translated as CASSSPGGETQYF.

This chain uses TRBV27 with TRBJ2-5; TRBD2 might be the D (6 bases). The germline V and J ends were trimmed by 7 bases and 2 bases, with 14 bases remaining between them. The CDR3 extends over 14 amino acids. From germline, CDR1 is MNHEY and CDR2 SMNVEV (reference sequence). The CDR3 sequence: CASKIAGLQETQYF. The CDR3 DNA is TGTGCCAGCAAGATTGCGGGGCTTCAAGAGACCCAGTACTTC.

The chain has TRBV5-1 and TRBJ2-4, with D tentatively TRBD2 (6 bases). The CDR3 contains 14 residues. Trimming took 0 bases from V and 6 from J, leaving 10 bases between them. Germline-derived CDR1 and CDR2 are SGHRS and YFSETQ. The CDR3 DNA sequence: TGCGCCAGCAGCTTGGACGGGGGATTAAACATTCAGTACTTC. The encoded protein is CASSLDGGLNIQYF.

This sequence joins TRBV30 and TRBJ1-5; D remains unclear. V lost 0 bases to trimming and J lost 4 bases, with 7 bases between them. Germline V gene sequence: CDR1 GTSNPN, CDR2 SVGIG (reference sequence). This CDR3 has 13 residues. CDR3 sequence reads: CAWSVSENQPQHF. CDR3 coding DNA: TGTGCCTGGAGTGTATCTGAGAATCAGCCCCAGCATTTT. Drawing the rest from reference TRBV30 and TRBJ1-5, the complete variable domain is SQTIHQWPATLVQPVGSPLSLECTVEGTSNPNLYWYRQAAGRGLQLLFYSVGIGQISSEVPQNLSASRPQDRQFILSSKKLLLSDSGFYLCAWSVSENQPQHFGDGTRLSIL.

The chain is built from TRBV28 and TRBJ2-6; D is possibly TRBD1 (6 bases). The germline V gene encodes CDR1 MDHEN and CDR2 SYDVKM. V dropped 5 bases and J dropped 2 bases, with 13 bases sitting between them. This CDR3 is built from 16 residues. The CDR3 bases are TGTGCCAGCAGTATCCCCCCAGGGGCTGGGGCCAACGTCCTGACTTTC. Translated: CASSIPPGAGANVLTF.

V and J are TRBV3-1 and TRBJ1-4; D gene unclear. The CDR3 has 13 residues. The ends were cut back, 3 bases at V and 6 bases at J, with 8 bases in the middle. Germline CDR1 LGHDT, CDR2 YNNKEL (reference sequence). CDR3 bases: TGTGCCAGCAGCCAGGTACCTTATGAAAAACTGTTTTTT. As protein: CASSQVPYEKLFF.

This clonotype came up a few times. CDR3 sequence reads: CASRIRTSGGPGELFF. CDR3 DNA: TGTGCCAGCAGGATTAGGACTAGCGGGGGCCCCGGGGAGCTGTTTTTT. This chain joins TRBV6-1 and TRBJ2-2; 13 bases align to TRBD2. The CDR3 contains 16 residues. With V trimmed by 6 bases and J by 6 bases, 7 bases remained unmatched. The V gene's germline CDR1 is MNHNS and CDR2 SASEGT.

This clonotype has a handful of counts. This rearrangement joins TRBV5-1 to TRBJ1-2; 10 bases are a match to TRBD1. The length of the CDR3 is 15 residues. V shed 4 bases and J 2 bases; nucleotides not matched to a gene: 5. The germline CDR1 and CDR2 sequences are SGHRS and YFSETQ. The CDR3 sequence is CASSRDRGQNYGYTF. In DNA, the CDR3 is TGCGCCAGCAGCAGAGACAGGGGGCAGAACTATGGCTACACCTTC.

The chain links TRBV5-1 to TRBJ2-3, with 9 nucleotides matching TRBD1. Trimming took 1 base from V and 6 from J; bases not matched to a gene: 3. Germline lookup yields CDR1 SGHRS and CDR2 YFSETQ. The CDR3 length is 14 residues. CDR3 sequence: CASSLTGGQDTQYF. The DNA of the CDR3 is TGCGCCAGCAGCTTGACAGGGGGCCAGGATACGCAGTATTTT.

This clonotype has a handful of counts. The V and J genes are TRBV5-1 and TRBJ2-1; 7 bases agree with TRBD2. Germline CDR1 is SGHRS and CDR2 is YFSETQ. Unmatched junction bases numbered 9, after V lost 0 bases and J lost 6 bases. CDR3 length equals 16 residues. CDR3 in DNA: TGCGCCAGCAGCTTGGGGGGACTACCAACCCTCAATGAGCAGTTCTTC. Translation gives CASSLGGLPTLNEQFF.

This clonotype was detected a few times. The gene calls are TRBV7-9 and TRBJ1-2; D is undetermined. This CDR3 comprises 13 residues. Germline V gives CDR1 SEHNR, CDR2 FQNEAQ (reference sequence). Trimming removed 2 bases at V and 8 bases at J, with 12 bases between. CDR3 bases: TGTGCCAGCAGCTTACAGGACGACGGAGGCTACACCTTC. This sequence encodes CASSLQDDGGYTF.